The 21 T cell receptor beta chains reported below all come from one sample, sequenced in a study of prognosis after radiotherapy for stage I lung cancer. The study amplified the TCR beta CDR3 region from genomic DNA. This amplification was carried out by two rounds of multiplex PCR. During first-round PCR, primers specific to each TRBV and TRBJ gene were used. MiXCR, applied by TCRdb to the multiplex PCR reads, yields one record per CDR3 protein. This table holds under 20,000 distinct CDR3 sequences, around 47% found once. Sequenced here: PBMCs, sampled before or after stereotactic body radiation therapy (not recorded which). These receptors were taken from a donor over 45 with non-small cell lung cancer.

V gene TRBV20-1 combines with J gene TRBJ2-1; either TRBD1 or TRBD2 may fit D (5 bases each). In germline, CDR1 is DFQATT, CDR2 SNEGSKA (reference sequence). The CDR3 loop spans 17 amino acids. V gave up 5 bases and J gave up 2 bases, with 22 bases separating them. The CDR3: CSALLRDGASPYNEQFF. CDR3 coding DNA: TGCAGTGCTCTTCTCCGGGACGGTGCGAGCCCCTACAATGAGCAGTTCTTC.

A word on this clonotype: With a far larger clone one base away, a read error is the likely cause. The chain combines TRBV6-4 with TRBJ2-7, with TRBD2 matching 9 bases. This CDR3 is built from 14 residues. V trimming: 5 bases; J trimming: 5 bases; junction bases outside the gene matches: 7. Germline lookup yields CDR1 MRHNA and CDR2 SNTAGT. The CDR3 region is CASSSTSGSHEQYF. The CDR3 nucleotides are TGTGCCAGCAGTTCGACTAGCGGTAGTCACGAGCAGTACTTC.

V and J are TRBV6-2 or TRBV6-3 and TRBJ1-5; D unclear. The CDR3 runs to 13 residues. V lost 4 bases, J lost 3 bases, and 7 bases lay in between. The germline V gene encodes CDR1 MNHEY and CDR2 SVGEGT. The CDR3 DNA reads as TGTGCCAGCAGTTTTGGATTCAATCAGCCCCAGCATTTT. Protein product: CASSFGFNQPQHF.

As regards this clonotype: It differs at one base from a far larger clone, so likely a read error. The DNA of the CDR3 is TGTGCCAGCAGTGAAGTCCCTGCCTCCGGCAAAGAGACCCAGTACTTC. It yields the protein CASSEVPASGKETQYF. The V and J genes are TRBV6-2 or TRBV6-3 and TRBJ2-5; D not resolved. Germline loops: CDR1 MNHEY, CDR2 SVGEGT. Trimming stripped 5 bases from V and 3 bases from J, with 19 bases between. The CDR3 contains 16 residues.

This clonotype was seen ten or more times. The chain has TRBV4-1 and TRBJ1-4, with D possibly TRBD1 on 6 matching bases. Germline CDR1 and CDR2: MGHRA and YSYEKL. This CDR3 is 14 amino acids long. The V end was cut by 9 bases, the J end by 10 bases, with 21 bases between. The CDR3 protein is CASRTAHISGKLFF. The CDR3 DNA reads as TGCGCCAGTCGGACAGCTCATATTTCCGGAAAACTGTTTTTT.

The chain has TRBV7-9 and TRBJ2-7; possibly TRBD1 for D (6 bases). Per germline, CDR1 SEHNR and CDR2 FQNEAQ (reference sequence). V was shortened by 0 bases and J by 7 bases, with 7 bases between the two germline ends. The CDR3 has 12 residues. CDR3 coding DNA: TGTGCCAGCAGCTTAGCGAGGGGGGAGCAGTACTTC. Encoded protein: CASSLARGEQYF.

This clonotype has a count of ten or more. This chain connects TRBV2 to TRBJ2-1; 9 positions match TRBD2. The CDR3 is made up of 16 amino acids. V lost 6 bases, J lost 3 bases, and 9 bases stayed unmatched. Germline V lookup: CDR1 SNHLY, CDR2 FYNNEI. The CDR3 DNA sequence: TGTGCCAGCAGGGGTGTAGCGGGGGAGCACTACAATGAGCAGTTCTTC. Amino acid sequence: CASRGVAGEHYNEQFF. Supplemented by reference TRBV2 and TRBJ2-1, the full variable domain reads EPEVTQTPSHQVTQMGQEVILRCVPISNHLYFYWYRQILGQKVEFLVSFYNNEISEKSEIFDDQFSVERPDGSNFTLKIRSTKLEDSAMYFCASRGVAGEHYNEQFFGPGTRLTVL.

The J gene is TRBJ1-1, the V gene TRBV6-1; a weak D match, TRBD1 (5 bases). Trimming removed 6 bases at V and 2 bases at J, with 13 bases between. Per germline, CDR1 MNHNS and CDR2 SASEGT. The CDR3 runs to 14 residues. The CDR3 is CASRTRGTNTEAFF. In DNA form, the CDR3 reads TGTGCCAGCAGGACCCGGGGGACTAACACTGAAGCTTTCTTT.

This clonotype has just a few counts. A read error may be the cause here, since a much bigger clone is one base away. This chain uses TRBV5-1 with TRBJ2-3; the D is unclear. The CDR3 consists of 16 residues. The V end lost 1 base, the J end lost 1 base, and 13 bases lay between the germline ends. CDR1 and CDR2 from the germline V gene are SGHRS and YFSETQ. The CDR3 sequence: CASSLSRASGTDTQYF. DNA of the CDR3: TGCGCCAGCAGCTTGTCCCGTGCCTCAGGCACAGATACGCAGTATTTT.

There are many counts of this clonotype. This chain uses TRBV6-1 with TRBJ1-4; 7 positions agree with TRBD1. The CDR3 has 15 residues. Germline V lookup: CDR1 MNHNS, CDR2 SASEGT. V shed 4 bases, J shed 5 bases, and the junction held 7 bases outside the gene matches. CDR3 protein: CASSGRQGSNEKLFF. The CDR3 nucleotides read TGTGCCAGCAGTGGTCGACAGGGTTCAAATGAAAAACTGTTTTTT.

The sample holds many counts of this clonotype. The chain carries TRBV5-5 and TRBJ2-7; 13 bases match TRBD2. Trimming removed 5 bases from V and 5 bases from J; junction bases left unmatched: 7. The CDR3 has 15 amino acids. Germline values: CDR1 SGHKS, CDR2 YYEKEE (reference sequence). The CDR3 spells CASRPLAGGPHEQYF. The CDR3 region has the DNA TGTGCCAGCAGACCACTAGCGGGGGGGCCCCACGAGCAGTACTTC.

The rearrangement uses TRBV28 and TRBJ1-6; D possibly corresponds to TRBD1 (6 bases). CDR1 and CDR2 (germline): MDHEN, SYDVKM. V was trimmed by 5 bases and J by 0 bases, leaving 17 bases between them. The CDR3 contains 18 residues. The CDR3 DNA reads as TGTGCCAGCAGTCTGTGGCTCAGCAGGGGCTCCTATAATTCACCCCTCCACTTT. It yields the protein CASSLWLSRGSYNSPLHF.

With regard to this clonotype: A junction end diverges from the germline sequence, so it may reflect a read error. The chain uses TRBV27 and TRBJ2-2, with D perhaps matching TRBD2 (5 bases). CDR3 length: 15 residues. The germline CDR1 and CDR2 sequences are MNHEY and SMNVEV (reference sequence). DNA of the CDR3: TGTGCCAGCAGTATGGGTTTGGGGAACACCGGGGAGTTGTTTTTT. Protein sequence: CASSMGLGNTGELFF.

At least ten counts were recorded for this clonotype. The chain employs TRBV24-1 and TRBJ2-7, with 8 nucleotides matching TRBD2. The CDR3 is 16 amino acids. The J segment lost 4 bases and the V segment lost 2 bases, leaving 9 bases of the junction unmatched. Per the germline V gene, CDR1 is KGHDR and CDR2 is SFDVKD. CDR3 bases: TGTGCCACCAGTGATTCCGGGGGGGACACACGTTACGAGCAGTACTTC. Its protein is CATSDSGGDTRYEQYF.

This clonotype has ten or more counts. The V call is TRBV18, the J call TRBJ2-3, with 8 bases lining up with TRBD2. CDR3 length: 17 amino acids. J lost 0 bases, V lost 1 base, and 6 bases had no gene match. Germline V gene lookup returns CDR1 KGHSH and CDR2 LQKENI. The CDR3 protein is CASSPRKSSGSTDTQYF. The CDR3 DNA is TGTGCCAGCTCACCACGGAAGTCTAGCGGGAGCACAGATACGCAGTATTTT.

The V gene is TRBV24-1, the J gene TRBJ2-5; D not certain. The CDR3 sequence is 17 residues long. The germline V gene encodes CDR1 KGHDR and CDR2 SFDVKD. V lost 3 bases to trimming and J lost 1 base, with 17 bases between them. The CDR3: CATSDPMDPLAQETQYF. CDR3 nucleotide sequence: TGTGCCACCAGTGATCCCATGGATCCCCTGGCCCAAGAGACCCAGTACTTC.

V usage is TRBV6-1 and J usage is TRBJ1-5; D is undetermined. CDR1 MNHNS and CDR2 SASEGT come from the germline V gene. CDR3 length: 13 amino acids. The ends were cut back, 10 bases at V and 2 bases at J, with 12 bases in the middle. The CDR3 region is CATLFWGNQPQHF. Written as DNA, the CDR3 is TGTGCCACCTTGTTCTGGGGCAATCAGCCCCAGCATTTT.

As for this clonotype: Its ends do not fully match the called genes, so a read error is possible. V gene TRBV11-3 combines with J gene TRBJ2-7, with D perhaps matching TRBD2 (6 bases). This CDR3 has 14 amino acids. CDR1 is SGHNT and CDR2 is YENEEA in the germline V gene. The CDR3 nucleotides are TGTGCCAGCAGCCTAGACCGGGACTTAGGTGGGCAGTACTTC. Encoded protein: CASSLDRDLGGQYF.

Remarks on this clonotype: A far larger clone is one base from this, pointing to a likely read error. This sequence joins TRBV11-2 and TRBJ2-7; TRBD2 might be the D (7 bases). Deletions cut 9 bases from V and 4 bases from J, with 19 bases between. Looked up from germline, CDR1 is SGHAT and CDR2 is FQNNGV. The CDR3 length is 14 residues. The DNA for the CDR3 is TGTGCCAGTAGTTTTAGACGGGGGGCTTACGAGCAGTACTTC. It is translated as CASSFRRGAYEQYF.

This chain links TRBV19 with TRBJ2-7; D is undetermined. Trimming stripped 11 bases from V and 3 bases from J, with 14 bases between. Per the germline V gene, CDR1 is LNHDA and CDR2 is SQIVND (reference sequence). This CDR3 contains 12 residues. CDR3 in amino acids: CAPPRSLYEQYF. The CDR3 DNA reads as TGTGCCCCTCCCAGGAGTCTCTACGAGCAGTACTTC.

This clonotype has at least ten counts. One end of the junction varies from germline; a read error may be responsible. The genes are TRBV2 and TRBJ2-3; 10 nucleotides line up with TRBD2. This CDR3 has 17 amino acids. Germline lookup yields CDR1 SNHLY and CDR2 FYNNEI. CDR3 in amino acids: CASSESSGGIDTGTQYF. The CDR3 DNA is TGTGCCAGCAGTGAGTCTAGCGGGGGAATAGACACAGGTACGCAGTATTTT.